The rows below give T cell receptor beta chains drawn from one sample of a study of control samples from healthy donors and cancer patients. Here immunoSEQ multiplex PCR was the method, and the copy in TCRdb shows in-frame clones only, minus some. The table records more than 50,000 clones, 90% of them present only once. Sequenced input: PBMCs. The receptors come from a woman between 50 and 59 years old with colorectal cancer. Both conserved end residues are part of each CDR3. The order of the fields is V gene, CDR3 protein.

v_gene: TRBV6-5; CDR3aa: CASKPNNRQTGYTF
v_gene: TRBV5-6; CDR3aa: CASSLGKGVVQNTEAFF
v_gene: TRBV5-1; CDR3aa: CASSDDRSPEAFF
v_gene: TRBV7-8; CDR3aa: CASSPTPATDIRGYTF
v_gene: TRBV18; CDR3aa: CASSLNTGELFF
v_gene: TRBV3-1/TRBV3-2; CDR3aa: CASSQGKGTNGETQYF
v_gene: TRBV19; CDR3aa: CASRVGNSPLHF
v_gene: TRBV19; CDR3aa: CASKSRGTGELFF
v_gene: TRBV28; CDR3aa: CASSSNTGTGYEQYF
v_gene: TRBV6-5; CDR3aa: CASSLGDEGYTF
v_gene: TRBV28; CDR3aa: CASSPIAWEGEYEQYF
v_gene: TRBV7-2; CDR3aa: CASSLGQGNEKLFF
v_gene: TRBV2; CDR3aa: CASGLAFMETQYF
v_gene: TRBV2; CDR3aa: CASSFNRGPGELFF
v_gene: TRBV6-5; CDR3aa: CASSYSSDNEAFF
v_gene: TRBV2; CDR3aa: CASNRANYGYTF